This T cell receptor (beta chain) appears in the sequencing data of a study of blood T cell repertoires in COVID-19. For the study at large: The study drew acute and convalescent COVID-19 samples from the United States, Italy and Spain. Sample material is recorded as cDNA or gDNA derived from T cells, B-cell-depleted T cells, or PBMCs.

Per the original methods: For nucleated cells, counts were estimated from reference gene primer amplification. This table comes from immunoSEQ multiplex PCR, and its TCRdb copy is limited to in-frame clones, with some not included. V and J calls and clone size are as listed in that table; D and trimming were resolved from the DNA. The profile shows fewer than 150,000 clones, 70% to 90% of them singletons. Per germline, CDR1 MNHNY and CDR2 SVGAGI (reference sequence). Trimming at V came to 0 bases and at J to 5 bases, leaving 2 bases not matched to a gene. The CDR3 has 16 amino acids. This chain connects TRBV6-6 to TRBJ2-2; 11 bases are a match to TRBD1. The receptor was derived from a man aged 35-49 years with acute or convalescent COVID-19. Sequencing was performed on peripheral blood. The CDR3 region has the DNA TGTGCCAGCAGTTACTCAGGACAGGGGGCTACCGGGGAGCTGTTTTTT. The encoded protein is CASSYSGQGATGELFF.